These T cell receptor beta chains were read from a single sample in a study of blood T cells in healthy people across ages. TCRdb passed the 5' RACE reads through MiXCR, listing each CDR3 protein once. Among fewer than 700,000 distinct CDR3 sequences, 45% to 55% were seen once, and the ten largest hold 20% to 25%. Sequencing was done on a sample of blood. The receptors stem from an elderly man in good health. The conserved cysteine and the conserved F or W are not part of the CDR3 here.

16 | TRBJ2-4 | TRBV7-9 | ASSHGQGTRPSKNIQY
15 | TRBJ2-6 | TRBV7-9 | ASSLTGRHSGANVLT
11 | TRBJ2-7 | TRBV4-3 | ASSRGTVDEQY
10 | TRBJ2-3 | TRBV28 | ASSPLRDTQY
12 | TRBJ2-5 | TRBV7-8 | ASSFQGLQETQY
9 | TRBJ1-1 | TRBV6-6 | ATSGPSVAF
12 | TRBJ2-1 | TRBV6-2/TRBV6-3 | ASSYRMSAEERF
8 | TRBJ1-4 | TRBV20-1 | SAEGEKLF
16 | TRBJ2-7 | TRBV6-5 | ASSYSKVGTSGRSEQY
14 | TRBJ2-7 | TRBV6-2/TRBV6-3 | ASSYSVQAISYEQY
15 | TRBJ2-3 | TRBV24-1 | ATSDRGTGRGTDTQY
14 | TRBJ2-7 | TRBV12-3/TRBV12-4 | ASSFRTGGASYEQY
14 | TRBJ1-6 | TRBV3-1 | ASSQRGFRGGSPLH
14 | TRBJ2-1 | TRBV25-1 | ASSEYNGAAANEQF
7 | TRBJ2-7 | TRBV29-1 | SAGCEQY
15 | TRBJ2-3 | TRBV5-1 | ASSLAHSGSGPDTQY
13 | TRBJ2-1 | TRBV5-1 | ASSFSGDRIDEQF
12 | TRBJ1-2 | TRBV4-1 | ASSQDRNNYGYT
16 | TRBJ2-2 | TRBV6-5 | ASSYLGPGTTNTGELF
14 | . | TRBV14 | ASSRDERAGLETQY
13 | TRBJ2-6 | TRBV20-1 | SAKGQHSGANVLT
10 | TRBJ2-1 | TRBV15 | ATRWANNEQF
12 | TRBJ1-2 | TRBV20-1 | SARDAGLGGGYT
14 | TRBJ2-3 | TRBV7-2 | ASSPVGRGGVDTQY
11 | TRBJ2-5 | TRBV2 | ASTLGLEETQY
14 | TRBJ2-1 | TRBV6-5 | ASSKNHRYSYNEQF
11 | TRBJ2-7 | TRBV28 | ASRATGNHEQY
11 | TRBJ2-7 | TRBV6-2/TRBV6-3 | ASTQTGAYEQY
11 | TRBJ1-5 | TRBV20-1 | SASQADGGPQH
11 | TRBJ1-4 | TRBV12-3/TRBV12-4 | ASTRRGYEKLF
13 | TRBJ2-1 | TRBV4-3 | ASSQDLRHGGLKF
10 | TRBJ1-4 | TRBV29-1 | GAGRGYEKLF
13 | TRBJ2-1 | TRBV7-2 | ASRRTSGRYNEQF
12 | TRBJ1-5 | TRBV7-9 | ASSVGGWGQPQH
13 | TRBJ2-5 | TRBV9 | ASSVYPTEGETQY
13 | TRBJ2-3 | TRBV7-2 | ASSFLAGDLDTQY
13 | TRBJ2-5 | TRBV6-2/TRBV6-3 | ASSPTSGRAGEQY
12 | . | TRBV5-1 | ASSLGTESHEQY
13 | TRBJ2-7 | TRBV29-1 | SVYTNRGPLYEQY
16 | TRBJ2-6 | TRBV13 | ASSSFAYAASGANVLT
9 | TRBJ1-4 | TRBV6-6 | ASGANEKLF
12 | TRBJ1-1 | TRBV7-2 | ASSLDPIYTEAF
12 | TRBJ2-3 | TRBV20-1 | SASPDPLTDTQY
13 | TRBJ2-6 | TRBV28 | ASRRTGAGANVLT
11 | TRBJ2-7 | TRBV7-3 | ASSFGLADEQY
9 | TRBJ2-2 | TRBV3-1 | ASSQSRELF
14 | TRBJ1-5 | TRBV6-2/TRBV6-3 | ASSHGQGRSNQPQH
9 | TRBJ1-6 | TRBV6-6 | ASSRDSPLH
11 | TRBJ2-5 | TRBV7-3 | ASSLRFQETQY
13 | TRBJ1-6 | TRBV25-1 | ASSDVVTGDRQLH
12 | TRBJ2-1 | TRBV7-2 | ASSPGGRRSEQF
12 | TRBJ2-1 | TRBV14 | ASSLGLGHNEQF
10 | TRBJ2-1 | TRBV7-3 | ASSFNSNEQF
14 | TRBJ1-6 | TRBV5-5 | ASSFGGGNGNSPLH
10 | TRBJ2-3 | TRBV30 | AWTPTGLAQY
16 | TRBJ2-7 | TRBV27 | ASSLSTRGTRGVNQQY
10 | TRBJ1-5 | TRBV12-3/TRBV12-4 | ASSLSLKPQH
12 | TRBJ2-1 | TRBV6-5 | ASTTGEGYNEQF